Following are 5 T cell receptor beta chains from one sample sequenced in a study of shared clonotypes between healthy human individuals. The data were produced by immunoSEQ multiplex PCR, yet TCRdb's version contains in-frame clones alone and is incomplete. Among more than 2 million clones, 85% to 95% were seen once, and the ten largest hold about 1.7%. CD45RO-negative cells were positively selected for CCR7, leaving out terminally differentiated effector memory CD45RA+ cells. The sequencing sample was made of naive CD8+ T cells from PBMCs. The receptor source for this set is a man aged 18 to 35 in good health. Some clones in this sample may be carry-over from other donors' samples.

This clone appeared a single time. The chain employs TRBV11-3 and TRBJ1-5, with 7 bases identical to TRBD1. The length of the CDR3 is 19 residues. V was pared by 4 bases and J by 6 bases, with 21 bases of the junction left unmatched. CDR1 and CDR2 (germline): SGHNT, YENEEA. The CDR3 coding sequence is TGTGCCAGCAGCTCCCGTACCAAGACAGGGCCTAACGAGGCTCAGCCCCAGCATTTT. It codes for CASSSRTKTGPNEAQPQHF.

The chain joins TRBV19 to TRBJ1-1, with TRBD1 matching 8 bases. This CDR3 has 14 amino acids. With V trimmed by 5 bases and J by 1 base, 3 bases remained unmatched. Germline CDR1 is LNHDA and CDR2 is SQIVND (reference sequence). The CDR3 coding sequence is TGTGCCAGTAGTGGGACAGGAGGGAACACTGAAGCTTTCTTT. Translating gives CASSGTGGNTEAFF.

The chain has TRBV7-9 and TRBJ2-1, with 7 bases fitting TRBD2. Germline V gene lookup returns CDR1 SEHNR and CDR2 FQNEAQ (reference sequence). V shed 5 bases, J shed 4 bases, and the junction held 11 bases outside the gene matches. CDR3 length: 16 amino acids. This CDR3 is CASSPGVASGYNEQFF. CDR3 sequence (DNA): TGTGCCAGCAGCCCGGGGGTGGCTAGCGGATACAATGAGCAGTTCTTC.

The chain carries TRBV7-9 and TRBJ1-2, with 7 bases that match TRBD1. In germline, CDR1 is SEHNR, CDR2 FQNEAQ (reference sequence). V was clipped by 3 bases and J by 7 bases; unmatched bases: 2. The CDR3 has 12 amino acids. CDR3 DNA sequence: TGTGCCAGCAGCTTGACAGGGATTGGCTACACCTTC. Translating gives CASSLTGIGYTF.

The rearrangement links TRBV7-9 to TRBJ2-4; D may be TRBD1 (5 bases). Trimming left V 6 bases short and J 0 bases short, with 12 bases between. This CDR3 has 15 residues. Germline values: CDR1 SEHNR, CDR2 FQNEAQ (reference sequence). This CDR3 is CASSTHQGAKNIQYF. The DNA of the CDR3 is TGTGCCAGCAGTACCCACCAGGGAGCCAAAAACATTCAGTACTTC.